Many counts were recorded for the clone carrying this T cell receptor beta chain. Its target is not known. The read halts 3 residues ahead of the CDR3 end, with the missing end drawn from the germline J gene. This sample is drawn from a study of T cell clonality in common variable immunodeficiency. Study conclusions and caveats: Fewer deletions and N-nucleotide insertions were reportedly seen in common variable immunodeficiency TCR beta sequences. Compared with healthy controls, CVID subjects showed increased TCRbeta clonality, mostly in about a third.

Only in-frame clones appear in the TCRdb table, and some are missing; sequencing was by immunoSEQ multiplex PCR. This sample has roughly 70,000 clones and no singletons, with around 1.7% in the ten largest. V shed 6 bases and J shed 5 bases, with 20 bases lying between them. The CDR3 is made up of 14 amino acids. Germline lookup yields CDR1 SQVTM and CDR2 ANQGSEA. This rearrangement joins TRBV29-1 to TRBJ2-7; maybe TRBD2 (5 bases). Sequencing used peripheral blood mononuclear cells. This TCR came from a person aged 18 to 75 in good health. Partial CDR3 DNA: TGCAGCGTCAGACTACAAGGGCCTAGGGACGAG. Translation: CSVRLQGPRDE. The entire CDR3 is CSVRLQGPRDEQYF.